Listed below are T cell receptor beta chains from one sample, sequenced in a study of identical twins. TCRdb independently ran MiXCR on the 5' RACE reads; one entry per CDR3 protein. The data contain 470,000 or so distinct CDR3 sequences, around 24% of them singletons. These data also formed part of another study, on T cells expressing NK-cell markers.

The sample consisted of CD4+ T cells sorted from blood. These receptors came from a woman younger than 35 in good health. CDR3s include the opening cysteine and the closing phenylalanine or tryptophan. The D gene is left open where the match is weak. Only part of the rows carry a size: once, few, many, or a class if the clone is expanded.

TRBV20-1,.,TRBJ2-1,.,TGCTGTGCTCCCTTCAAGGCCGGGAATGAGCAGTTCTTC,CCAPFKAGNEQFF
TRBV12-3/TRBV12-4,few,TRBJ2-3,.,TGTGCCAGCAGTTTCTGGAGGATGGATACGCAGTATTTT,CASSFWRMDTQYF
TRBV5-1,.,TRBJ2-1,TRBD1,TGCGCCAGCAGCTCGACAGGGGAGTATGAGCAGTTCTTC,CASSSTGEYEQFF
TRBV19,.,TRBJ1-4,.,TGTGCCAGTAGTATGGTGGGGGCTGCTAATGAAAAACTGTTTTTT,CASSMVGAANEKLFF
TRBV7-9,.,TRBJ1-1,TRBD1,TGTGCCAGCAGCTTGACAGGGTTGCGAACTGAAGCTTTCTTT,CASSLTGLRTEAFF
TRBV20-1,.,TRBJ2-3,TRBD2,TGCAGTGCTAGCGGGAGGGCCCGAGGCGCAGATACGCAGTATTTT,CSASGRARGADTQYF
TRBV7-9,few,TRBJ2-2,.,TGTGCCAGCAGTCTTCGGCAGTCGGGAAACACCGGGGAGCTGTTTTTT,CASSLRQSGNTGELFF
TRBV20-1,.,TRBJ2-7,TRBD2,TGCAGTGCTACTCGGGAGGCGTTTGGGGAGCAGTACTTC,CSATREAFGEQYF
TRBV12-3/TRBV12-4,few,TRBJ2-3,.,TGTGCCAGCAGTTTTAATTTAGGGGCAGATACGCAGTATTTT,CASSFNLGADTQYF
TRBV7-2,.,TRBJ2-1,TRBD2,TGTGCCAGCAGCTTCTGGACTAGCGGGACTTCAGGGTTCTTC,CASSFWTSGTSGFF
TRBV11-1,few,TRBJ2-3,.,TGTGCCAGCAGCCGGGGATGGGGCCCGGGGCTTTCCTCCAGCACAGATACGCAGTATTTT,CASSRGWGPGLSSSTDTQYF
TRBV20-1,.,TRBJ2-1,.,TGCAGTGCCCCCGACAGTGATACCTACAATGAGCAGTTCTTC,CSAPDSDTYNEQFF
TRBV30,.,TRBJ2-1,.,TGTGCCTGGAGTGCGTTACAGAAGCAGTTCTTC,CAWSALQKQFF
TRBV20-1,few,TRBJ2-1,TRBD2,TGCAGTGCTAGAGACCCCCGAGGAGCTAGCGGGGGGGCAGCAAATGAGCAGTTCTTC,CSARDPRGASGGAANEQFF
TRBV20-1,few,TRBJ2-2,.,TGCAGTGCTATTAGAAGGGGGAACACCGGGGAGCTGTTTTTT,CSAIRRGNTGELFF
TRBV29-1,few,TRBJ2-3,.,TGCAGCGTTGGGCTCGCGGGCGGGACAGATACGCAGTATTTT,CSVGLAGGTDTQYF
TRBV19,.,TRBJ1-5,.,TGTGCCAGTAGTATGGGCAGGGCACGGAATCAGCCCCAGCATTTT,CASSMGRARNQPQHF
TRBV7-9,.,TRBJ2-7,TRBD1,TGTGCCAGCAGCTCCTGGACAGGGTCATCCTACGAGCAGTACTTC,CASSSWTGSSYEQYF
TRBV6-2/TRBV6-3,.,TRBJ2-7,TRBD1,TGTGCCAGCAGTCTCCGTGGACAGGGAAGGGGCGAGCAGTACTTC,CASSLRGQGRGEQYF
TRBV6-1,few,TRBJ2-3,TRBD1,TGTGCCAGCAGTCCCCAGGGACAGCTCACAGATACGCAGTATTTT,CASSPQGQLTDTQYF
TRBV5-5,.,TRBJ2-1,.,TGTGCCAGCAGCTTGTGGCTTCTGGGGACTGAGCAGTTCTTC,CASSLWLLGTEQFF
TRBV20-1,.,TRBJ2-1,.,TGCAGTGCCCCCGGCCATGAGCAGTTCTTC,CSAPGHEQFF
TRBV6-2/TRBV6-3,few,TRBJ2-7,TRBD1,TGTGCCAGCAGACCCACGGGACAGGGGGTCTACGAGCAGTACTTC,CASRPTGQGVYEQYF
TRBV20-1,.,TRBJ2-5,.,TGCGGGTCAATGGACACAGGCCAAGAGACCCAGTACTTC,CGSMDTGQETQYF
TRBV5-5,.,TRBJ2-7,TRBD2,TGTGCCAGCAGCCCGACTAGCGCGAGTTACGAGCAGTACTTC,CASSPTSASYEQYF
TRBV6-5,.,TRBJ2-2,.,TGTGCCAGCAGTTACTCTGCCAGGCCGAACACCGGGGAGCTGTTTTTT,CASSYSARPNTGELFF
TRBV5-1,.,TRBJ2-7,TRBD2,TGCGCCAGCAGCGGCGGGGGGCCAACCTACGAGCAGTACTTC,CASSGGGPTYEQYF
TRBV6-1,few,TRBJ1-2,.,TGTGCCAGCAGCCCGGGAGGGTTCTATGGCTACACCTTC,CASSPGGFYGYTF
TRBV4-2,.,TRBJ2-5,TRBD2,TGTGCCAGCAGCCAAGATACTAGCGGGGTAGAGACCCAGTACTTC,CASSQDTSGVETQYF
TRBV30,.,TRBJ2-5,TRBD2,TGTGCCTGGAGTAATAGCGCGGGAGTGGGGGAGACCCAGTACTTC,CAWSNSAGVGETQYF
TRBV2,few,TRBJ2-7,.,TGTGCCAGCAATATGGAACTTACCTACGAGCAGTACTTC,CASNMELTYEQYF
TRBV10-3,.,TRBJ2-1,TRBD1,TGTGCCAGCAGGACAGGGGGCTTAAATGAGCAGTTCTTC,CASRTGGLNEQFF
TRBV3-1,few,TRBJ2-2,TRBD2,TGTGCCAGCAGCCAAGGAGGACTAGTGAGTGGCGGGGAGCTGTTTTTT,CASSQGGLVSGGELFF
TRBV10-3,.,TRBJ2-2,.,TGTGCCATCAGCAACAGGGACACCGGGGAGCTGTTTTTT,CAISNRDTGELFF
TRBV6-1,few,TRBJ2-3,.,TGTGCCACCGCCCCGGGACACCACACAGATACGCAGTATTTT,CATAPGHHTDTQYF
TRBV4-2,few,TRBJ1-6,.,TGTGCCAGCAGCCAAGATCGCGGCAGGGGAGATTCACCCCTCCACTTT,CASSQDRGRGDSPLHF
TRBV20-1,few,TRBJ1-2,TRBD1,TGCAGTGCCCTCCCCTGGACAGGGGGCGGCTACACCTTC,CSALPWTGGGYTF
TRBV6-5,few,TRBJ2-7,TRBD2,TGTGCCAGCAGTTACGGGGGGGGTGGCTCCTACGAGCAGTACTTC,CASSYGGGGSYEQYF
TRBV10-3,few,TRBJ2-7,TRBD1,TGTGCCATCAGTGAGAACCCAGGGGGCGGCGAGCAGTACTTC,CAISENPGGGEQYF
TRBV18,.,TRBJ2-7,TRBD2,TGTGCCAGCTCACCCACGCTAGCGGGAAAAAACGAGCAGTACTTC,CASSPTLAGKNEQYF
TRBV10-3,many,TRBJ1-1,.,TGTGCCATCAGCGGGATTGGGAACACTGAAGCTTTCTTT,CAISGIGNTEAFF
TRBV12-3/TRBV12-4,.,TRBJ2-3,TRBD1,TGTGCCAGCAGTATCAGGGGGATTGGCACAGATACGCAGTATTTT,CASSIRGIGTDTQYF
TRBV7-9,few,TRBJ2-4,.,TGTGCCAGCAGACCAAAATCAGGAAACATTCAGTACTTC,CASRPKSGNIQYF
TRBV7-9,.,TRBJ2-3,.,TGTGCCAGCAGCTTCTCAATCGGGTTTGTTGCGCAGTATTTT,CASSFSIGFVAQYF
TRBV7-6,few,TRBJ2-1,TRBD2,TGTGCCAGCAGCTTAGATTGGGGGGGGCTAGCGGGAGTCGGTGAGCAGTTCTTC,CASSLDWGGLAGVGEQFF
TRBV10-3,.,TRBJ2-5,.,TGTGCCATCAGTGAGAAAGGGGCTAGACCCCAAGAGACCCAGTACTTC,CAISEKGARPQETQYF